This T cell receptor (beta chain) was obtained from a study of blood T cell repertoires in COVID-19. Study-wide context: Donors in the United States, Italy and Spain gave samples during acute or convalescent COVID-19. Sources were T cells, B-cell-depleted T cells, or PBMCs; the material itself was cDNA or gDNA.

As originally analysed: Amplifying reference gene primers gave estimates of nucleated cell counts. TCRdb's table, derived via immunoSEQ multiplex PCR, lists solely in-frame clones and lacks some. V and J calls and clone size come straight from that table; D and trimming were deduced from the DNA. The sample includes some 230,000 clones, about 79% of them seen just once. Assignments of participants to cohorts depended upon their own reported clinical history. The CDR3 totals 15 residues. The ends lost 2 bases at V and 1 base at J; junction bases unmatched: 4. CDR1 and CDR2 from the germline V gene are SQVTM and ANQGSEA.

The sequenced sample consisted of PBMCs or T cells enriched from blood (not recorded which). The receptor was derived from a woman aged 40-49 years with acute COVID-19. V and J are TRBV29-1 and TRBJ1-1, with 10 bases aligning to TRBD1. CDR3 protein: CSVERGTGANTEAFF. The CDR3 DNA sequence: TGCAGCGTTGAAAGGGGGACAGGGGCGAACACTGAAGCTTTCTTT.